This T cell receptor (beta chain) was found in a study of T cell repertoires in cytomegalovirus infection. TCRdb re-derived calls from the reads in MiXCR, one entry per CDR3 protein. Among about 20,000 distinct CDR3 sequences listed, 42% were seen once. This clonotype has just a few counts. Its antigen is not known. Findings and caveats of the study: The ex vivo response was dominated by HLA-C-restricted CMV-specific TCR beta clonotypes. Individuals carrying CMV plus the relevant HLA were identified by cumulative frequency of public TCR beta families.

Germline values: CDR1 LNHDA, CDR2 SQIVND (reference sequence). This CDR3 comprises 13 residues. With 10 bases clipped from V and 5 bases from J, the junction kept 7 bases outside the gene matches. The specimen was CD8+ T cells from cultured PBMCs, collected from culture after CMV antigen stimulation. The chain links TRBV19 to TRBJ2-7; 11 bases agree with TRBD2. The receptor's source is a human donor in good health (CMV status not recorded). Some clones in this sample may be carry-over from other donors' samples. The DNA of the CDR3 is TGTGCCACCGGTAGCGGGAGGGCGGACGAGCAGTACTTC. Protein sequence: CATGSGRADEQYF.